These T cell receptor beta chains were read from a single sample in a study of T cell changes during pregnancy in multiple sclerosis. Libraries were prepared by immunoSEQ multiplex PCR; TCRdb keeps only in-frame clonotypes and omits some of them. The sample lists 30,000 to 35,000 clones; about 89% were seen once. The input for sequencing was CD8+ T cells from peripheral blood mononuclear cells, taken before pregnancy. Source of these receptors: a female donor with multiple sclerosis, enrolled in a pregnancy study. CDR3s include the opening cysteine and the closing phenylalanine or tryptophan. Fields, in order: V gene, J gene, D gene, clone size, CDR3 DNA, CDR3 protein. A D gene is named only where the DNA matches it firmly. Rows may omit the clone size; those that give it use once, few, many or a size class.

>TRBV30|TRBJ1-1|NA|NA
TGTGCCTGGAGTGTAGTACAGAACACTGAAGCTTTCTTT
CAWSVVQNTEAFF
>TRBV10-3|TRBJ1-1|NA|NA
TGTGCCATCAGTGACCCGGGGGGGGTTGGTGAAGCTTTCTTT
CAISDPGGVGEAFF
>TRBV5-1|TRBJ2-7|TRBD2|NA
TGCGCCAGCTCGGGAGGGGACCCCTACGAGCAGTACTTC
CASSGGDPYEQYF
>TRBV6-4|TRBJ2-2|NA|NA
TGTGCCAGTACCCCTGACCAGGGGACGGGGGAGCTGTTTTTT
CASTPDQGTGELFF
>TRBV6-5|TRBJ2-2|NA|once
TGTGCCAGCAGTTTGGGCGGGGAGGCCGGGGAGCTGTTTTTT
CASSLGGEAGELFF
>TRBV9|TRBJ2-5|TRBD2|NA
TGTGCCAGCAGCGTAGGACTAGCGGGGGGGCCCGAGACCCAGTACTTC
CASSVGLAGGPETQYF
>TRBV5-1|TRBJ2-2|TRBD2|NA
TGCGCCAGCAGCCCGGATGGAGCGGGGATGGGCGCCGGGGAGCTGTTTTTT
CASSPDGAGMGAGELFF
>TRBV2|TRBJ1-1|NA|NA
TGTGCCAGCAGTGAAGCACCTGGACAGTTAAACACTGAAGCTTTCTTT
CASSEAPGQLNTEAFF
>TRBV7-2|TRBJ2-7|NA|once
TGTGCCAGCAGCTTAGCTGGACTATCTGAGGAGGAGCAGTACTTC
CASSLAGLSEEEQYF
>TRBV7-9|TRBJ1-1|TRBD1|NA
TGTGCCAGCAGCCCCCGGGACAGGGGCTGGGAAGCTTTCTTT
CASSPRDRGWEAFF
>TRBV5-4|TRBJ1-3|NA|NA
TGTGCCAGCAGCTTGGAGGCAGGGACTGGAAACACCATATATTTT
CASSLEAGTGNTIYF